The 20 T cell receptor beta chains below were found in one sample sequenced in a study of blood T cell repertoires in COVID-19. Repertoires were generated with immunoSEQ multiplex PCR, while TCRdb's copy carries only in-frame clones and drops some. Of about 130,000 clones listed, roughly 90% are singletons. The sequenced material came from peripheral blood. All receptors derive from a woman older than 75 with acute or convalescent COVID-19.

V and J are TRBV7-2 and TRBJ1-2; D may be TRBD1 (5 bases). Trimming took 7 bases from V and 4 from J, leaving 16 bases between them. This CDR3 region has 14 residues. Germline loops: CDR1 SGHTA, CDR2 FQGNSA. The CDR3 bases are TGTGCCAGCACCCCTGGGGGGGAGCTCTATGGCTACACCTTC. Translation gives CASTPGGELYGYTF.

This sequence joins TRBV20-1 and TRBJ2-1, with TRBD2 as a possible D gene (5 bases). The CDR3 consists of 14 residues. The V and J ends lost 3 bases and 0 bases respectively, with 9 bases between them. Germline-derived CDR1 and CDR2 are DFQATT and SNEGSKA (reference sequence). CDR3 in amino acids: CSASVGVSYNEQFF. CDR3 DNA sequence: TGCAGTGCTAGTGTGGGAGTCTCCTACAATGAGCAGTTCTTC.

The chain recombines TRBV6-4 with TRBJ1-5, with 8 positions matching TRBD1. Per germline, CDR1 MRHNA and CDR2 SNTAGT. CDR3 length equals 13 residues. V dropped 4 bases and J dropped 9; count of bases not matched to a gene: 5. CDR3 loop: CASSVDRGTPQHF. CDR3 nucleotides: TGTGCCAGCAGTGTCGACAGGGGTACGCCCCAGCATTTT.

The chain employs TRBV7-9 and TRBJ1-6; 7 bases are a match to TRBD1. The CDR3 is 15 amino acids. Trimming cost V 5 bases and J 6 bases; bases outside gene matches: 7. Germline V gene sequence: CDR1 SEHNR, CDR2 FQNEAQ (reference sequence). CDR3 protein: CASSAGQDSNSPLHF. CDR3 nucleotides: TGTGCCAGCAGCGCAGGACAGGACAGTAATTCACCCCTCCACTTT. The full variable domain, in which reference TRBV7-9 and TRBJ1-6 provide the parts outside the CDR3, is DTGVSQNPRHKITKRGQNVTFRCDPISEHNRLYWYRQTLGQGPEFLTYFQNEAQLEKSRLLSDRFSAERPKGSFSTLEIQRTEQGDSAMYLCASSAGQDSNSPLHFGNGTRLTVT.

This chain links TRBV3-1 (or the pseudogene TRBV3-2) with TRBJ2-5; the match to TRBD2 covers 10 bases. Germline-derived CDR1 and CDR2 are LGHDT and YNNKEL (reference sequence). The CDR3 runs 15 residues. J gave up 4 bases and V 1 base, and 3 bases lay outside the gene matches. The CDR3 sequence: CASSQGLAGVETQYF. The CDR3 nucleotides read TGTGCCAGCAGCCAAGGGCTAGCGGGGGTAGAGACCCAGTACTTC.

This chain links TRBV19 with TRBJ2-5, with 7 bases lining up with TRBD1. The CDR3 has 14 residues. Germline trimming cut 4 bases from V and 5 bases from J; bases unmatched to any gene: 7. Germline lookup yields CDR1 LNHDA and CDR2 SQIVND (reference sequence). CDR3 residues: CASSRRQGLETQYF. The CDR3 nucleotides read TGTGCCAGTAGTAGACGACAGGGATTGGAGACCCAGTACTTC.

This clone was seen a single time. The gene calls are TRBV5-1 and TRBJ1-1; 7 positions agree with TRBD1. The germline CDR1 and CDR2 sequences are SGHRS and YFSETQ. V shed 0 bases, J shed 1 base, and the junction held 9 bases outside the gene matches. The length of the CDR3 is 17 residues. CDR3 bases: TGCGCCAGCAGCTTGGCTTGGAACAGGGGCCAGAACACTGAAGCTTTCTTT. Translation gives CASSLAWNRGQNTEAFF.

The gene calls are TRBV24-1 and TRBJ2-2, with TRBD1 matching 8 bases. CDR3 size: 13 residues. Germline V lookup: CDR1 KGHDR, CDR2 SFDVKD. The ends lost 10 bases at V and 4 bases at J; junction bases unmatched: 4. CDR3 coding DNA: TGTGCCACTCGGACAGGGCCCACCGGGGAGCTGTTTTTT. It translates to CATRTGPTGELFF.

The rearrangement joins TRBV5-8 to TRBJ1-4; D is possibly TRBD1 (5 bases). The CDR3 extends over 15 amino acids. Trimming left V 2 bases short and J 5 bases short, with 13 bases between. Germline-derived CDR1 and CDR2 are SGHTS and YDEGEE. The DNA of the CDR3 is TGTGCCAGCAGCTTAGGCCCAGGGAACAATGAAAAACTGTTTTTT. Translating it yields CASSLGPGNNEKLFF.

The V gene is TRBV6-1, the J gene TRBJ1-5; no clear D gene. V was pared by 2 bases and J by 2 bases, with 4 bases between. The germline V gene has CDR1 MNHNS and CDR2 SASEGT. This CDR3 is 13 amino acids long. The CDR3 spells CASSERGNQPQHF. The DNA for the CDR3 is TGTGCCAGCAGTGAACGGGGCAATCAGCCCCAGCATTTT.

The rearrangement uses TRBV7-2 and TRBJ1-6; D possibly corresponds to TRBD1 (5 bases). CDR3 length: 19 residues. The ends were cut back, 4 bases at V and 8 bases at J, with 27 bases in the middle. CDR1 and CDR2 (germline): SGHTA, FQGNSA. As DNA, the CDR3 is TGTGCCAGCAGCTCCATAGGCCCCAGTGTAGGACGCAGGGATTCACCCCTCCACTTT. This gives the protein CASSSIGPSVGRRDSPLHF.

The chain is built from TRBV7-2 and TRBJ2-3, with TRBD2 identical over 11 bases. CDR1 and CDR2 (germline): SGHTA, FQGNSA. The V and J ends lost 1 base and 6 bases, in that order; junction bases with no gene match: 15. The CDR3 sequence is 19 residues long. The chain's CDR3 is CASSLGVGSGRAVTDTQYF. The CDR3 nucleotides read TGTGCCAGCAGCTTAGGAGTCGGTAGCGGGAGGGCTGTTACTGATACGCAGTATTTT.

J is TRBJ1-1 and V is TRBV2; the D is unclear. This CDR3 has 11 amino acids. Germline CDR1 and CDR2: SNHLY and FYNNEI. V lost 4 bases and J 3 bases, leaving 3 bases between the germline ends. The CDR3 DNA reads as TGTGCCAGCAGTGCTGACACTGAAGCTTTCTTT. Translation gives CASSADTEAFF. Drawing the rest from reference TRBV2 and TRBJ1-1, the complete variable domain is EPEVTQTPSHQVTQMGQEVILRCVPISNHLYFYWYRQILGQKVEFLVSFYNNEISEKSEIFDDQFSVERPDGSNFTLKIRSTKLEDSAMYFCASSADTEAFFGQGTRLTVV.

The chain links TRBV6-5 to TRBJ1-4; 10 bases match TRBD1. Trimming removed 6 bases from V and 8 bases from J; junction bases left unmatched: 6. CDR1 MNHEY and CDR2 SVGAGI come from the germline V gene. This CDR3 is built from 14 residues. CDR3: CASSRQGAGEKLFF. The CDR3 bases are TGTGCCAGCAGCCGACAGGGGGCAGGCGAAAAACTGTTTTTT.

The chain employs TRBV10-3 and TRBJ1-5, with 7 bases aligning to TRBD1. Germline V lookup: CDR1 ENHRY, CDR2 SYGVKD. Trimming cost V 2 bases and J 6 bases; bases outside gene matches: 13. The CDR3 has 17 residues. The CDR3 spells CAISETLSRGASQPQHF. For the CDR3, the DNA is TGTGCCATCAGTGAGACCTTAAGCAGGGGGGCAAGTCAGCCCCAGCATTTT.

The rearrangement joins TRBV7-2 to TRBJ1-5, with 7 bases that match TRBD1. Germline assignment: CDR1 SGHTA and CDR2 FQGNSA. The ends lost 1 base at V and 7 bases at J; junction bases unmatched: 7. There are 15 residues in the CDR3. Written as DNA, the CDR3 is TGTGCCAGCAGCTTAGTAGGGGGCGAGTTCCAGCCCCAGCATTTT. Amino acid sequence: CASSLVGGEFQPQHF.

The chain employs TRBV24-1 and TRBJ2-2; TRBD2 aligns across 9 bases. The germline V gene encodes CDR1 KGHDR and CDR2 SFDVKD. The CDR3 sequence is 17 residues long. Germline trimming cut 1 base from V and 0 bases from J; bases unmatched to any gene: 2. This CDR3 is CATSDFGGRANTGELFF. CDR3 coding DNA: TGTGCCACCAGTGATTTTGGCGGGAGGGCGAACACCGGGGAGCTGTTTTTT.

J is TRBJ2-7 and V is TRBV5-4, with D possibly TRBD2 on 6 matching bases. CDR1 and CDR2 from the germline V gene are SGHNT and YYREEE (reference sequence). The CDR3 is 13 residues long. V lost 6 bases, J lost 12 bases, and 22 bases lay in between. The CDR3 DNA reads as TGTGCCAGCACTTACCGCGGGGACCTAAGATGGTACTTC. Translation gives CASTYRGDLRWYF.

The chain uses TRBV7-9 and TRBJ1-1; D is unclear. Germline CDR1 SEHNR, CDR2 FQNEAQ (reference sequence). The V gene lost 5 bases and the J gene lost 2 bases, with 12 bases spanning the gap. This CDR3 region has 14 residues. The CDR3 DNA follows: TGTGCCAGCAGCGTGGAGAGAGTTAACACTGAAGCTTTCTTT. This sequence encodes CASSVERVNTEAFF.

This rearrangement joins TRBV28 to TRBJ2-1; TRBD2 agrees at 9 bases. Unmatched junction bases numbered 11, after V lost 6 bases and J lost 5 bases. The CDR3 has 16 residues. Germline loops: CDR1 MDHEN, CDR2 SYDVKM. CDR3 loop: CASSRTGTSPNNEQFF. The CDR3 DNA reads as TGTGCCAGCAGCCGGACCGGGACTAGCCCGAACAATGAGCAGTTCTTC. Together with reference TRBV28 and TRBJ2-1, the CDR3 gives the full variable domain: DVKVTQSSRYLVKRTGEKVFLECVQDMDHENMFWYRQDPGLGLRLIYFSYDVKMKEKGDIPEGYSVSREKKERFSLILESASTNQTSMYLCASSRTGTSPNNEQFFGPGTRLTVL.